The source of this T cell receptor beta chain is a study of T cell responses to AZD1222 COVID-19 vaccine. This clone appeared once. Its target is unknown. Trimming took 4 bases from V and 0 from J, leaving 10 bases between them. This CDR3 has 15 amino acids. Germline lookup yields CDR1 SGDLS and CDR2 YYNGEE. The study, taken as a whole, reports: Seropositive status at baseline applied to only a handful of AZD1222 recipients. Epitopes outside B.1.351 and B.1.1.7 mutated regions reportedly drew nearly half of spike TCRs.

TCRdb's table, derived via immunoSEQ multiplex PCR, lists solely in-frame clones and lacks some. The sample includes nearly 110,000 clones, 70% to 90% seen only once; the top ten take about 5%. Sequencing used peripheral blood, obtained 28 days after the second AZD1222 dose. This TCR was sampled from an adult who received the AZD1222 COVID-19 vaccine. The V gene is TRBV9, the J gene TRBJ1-4; weak D call: TRBD1 (5 bases). This chain's CDR3 is CASSPGGATNEKLFF. CDR3 DNA sequence: TGTGCCAGCAGCCCCGGAGGGGCAACTAATGAAAAACTGTTTTTT.